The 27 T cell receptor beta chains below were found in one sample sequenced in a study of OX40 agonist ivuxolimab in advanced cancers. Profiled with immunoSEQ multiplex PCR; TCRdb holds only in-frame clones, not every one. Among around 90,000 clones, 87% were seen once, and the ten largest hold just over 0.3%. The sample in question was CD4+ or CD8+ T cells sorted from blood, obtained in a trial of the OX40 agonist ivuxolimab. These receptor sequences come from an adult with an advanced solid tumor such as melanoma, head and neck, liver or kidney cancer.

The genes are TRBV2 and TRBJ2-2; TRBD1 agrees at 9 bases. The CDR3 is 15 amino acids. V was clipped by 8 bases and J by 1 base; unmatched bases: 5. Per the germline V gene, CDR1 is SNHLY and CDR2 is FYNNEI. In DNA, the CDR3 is TGTGCCAGCTCTGGGACAGGGTTGAACACCGGGGAGCTGTTTTTT. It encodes CASSGTGLNTGELFF.

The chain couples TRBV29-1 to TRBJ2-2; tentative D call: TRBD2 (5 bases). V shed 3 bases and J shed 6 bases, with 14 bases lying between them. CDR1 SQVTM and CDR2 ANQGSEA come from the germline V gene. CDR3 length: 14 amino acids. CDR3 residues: CSVERVGVAGELFF. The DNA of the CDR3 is TGCAGCGTTGAGAGGGTTGGCGTGGCCGGGGAGCTGTTTTTT.

CDR3 protein: CASSLAGGQGARKTQYF. CDR3 DNA: TGTGCCAGCAGCTTAGCCGGGGGACAGGGGGCGCGGAAGACCCAGTACTTC. The chain is built from TRBV7-6 and TRBJ2-5, with 12 positions matching TRBD1. Germline-derived CDR1 and CDR2 are SGHVS and FNYEAQ. With V trimmed by 0 bases and J by 6 bases, 8 bases remained unmatched. The length of the CDR3 is 17 residues.

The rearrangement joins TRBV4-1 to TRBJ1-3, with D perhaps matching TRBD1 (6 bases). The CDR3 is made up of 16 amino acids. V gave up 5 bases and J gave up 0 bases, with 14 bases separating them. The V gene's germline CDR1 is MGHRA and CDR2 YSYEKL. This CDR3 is CASSWTAQISGNTIYF. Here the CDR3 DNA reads TGCGCCAGCAGCTGGACAGCCCAAATCTCTGGAAACACCATATATTTT.

CDR3 DNA sequence: TGTGCCAGCAGCTTACAGGGGGGAAGGCTTGATAATTCACCCCTCCACTTT. This encodes CASSLQGGRLDNSPLHF. The V and J genes are TRBV11-2 and TRBJ1-6; 7 positions match TRBD1. Germline CDR1 and CDR2: SGHAT and FQNNGV. CDR3 size: 17 residues. The V segment lost 2 bases and the J segment 5 bases; nucleotides outside the gene matches: 9.

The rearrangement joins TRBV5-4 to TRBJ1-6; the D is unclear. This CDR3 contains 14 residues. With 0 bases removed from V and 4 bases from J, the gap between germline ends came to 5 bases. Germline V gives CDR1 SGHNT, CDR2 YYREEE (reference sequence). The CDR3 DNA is TGTGCCAGCAGCTTGGACAGTTATAATTCACCCCTCCACTTT. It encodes CASSLDSYNSPLHF.

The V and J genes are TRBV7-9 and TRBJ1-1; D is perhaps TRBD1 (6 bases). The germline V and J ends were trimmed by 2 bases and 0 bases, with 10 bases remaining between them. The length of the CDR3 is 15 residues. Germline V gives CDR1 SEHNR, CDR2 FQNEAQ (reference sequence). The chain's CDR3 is CASSLHAGVNTEAFF. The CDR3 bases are TGTGCCAGCAGCTTACATGCAGGGGTGAACACTGAAGCTTTCTTT.

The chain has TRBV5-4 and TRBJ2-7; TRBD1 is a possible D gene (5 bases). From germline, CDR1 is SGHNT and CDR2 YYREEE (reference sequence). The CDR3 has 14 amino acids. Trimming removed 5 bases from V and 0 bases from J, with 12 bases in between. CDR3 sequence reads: CASSVQVNSYEQYF. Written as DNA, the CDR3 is TGTGCCAGCAGTGTACAGGTTAACTCCTACGAGCAGTACTTC.

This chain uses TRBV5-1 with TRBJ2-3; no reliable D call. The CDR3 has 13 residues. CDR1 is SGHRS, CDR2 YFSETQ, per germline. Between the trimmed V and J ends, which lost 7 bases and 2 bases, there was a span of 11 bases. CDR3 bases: TGCGCCAGCCGCCCGCCTTCCACAGATACGCAGTATTTT. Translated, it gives CASRPPSTDTQYF.

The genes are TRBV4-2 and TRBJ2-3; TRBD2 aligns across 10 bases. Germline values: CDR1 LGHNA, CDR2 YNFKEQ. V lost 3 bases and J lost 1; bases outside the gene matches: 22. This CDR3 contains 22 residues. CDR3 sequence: CASSQSGRLAGVTLGGTDTQYF. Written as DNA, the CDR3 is TGTGCCAGCAGCCAGTCCGGGAGGCTAGCGGGGGTGACTCTAGGGGGCACAGATACGCAGTATTTT.

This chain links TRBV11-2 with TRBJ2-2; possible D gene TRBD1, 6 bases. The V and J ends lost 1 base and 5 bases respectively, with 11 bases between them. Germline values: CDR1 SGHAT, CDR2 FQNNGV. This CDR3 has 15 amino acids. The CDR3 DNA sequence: TGTGCCAGCAGCTTAGCCGGGACACCAACCGGGGAGCTGTTTTTT. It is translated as CASSLAGTPTGELFF.

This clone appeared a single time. The CDR3 nucleotides read TGTGCCAGCAGCTTCCAGTCAGAGACCCAGTACTTC. Protein sequence: CASSFQSETQYF. J is TRBJ2-5 and V is TRBV2; the D is unclear. The CDR3 runs 12 residues. Germline CDR1 SNHLY, CDR2 FYNNEI. The V and J ends lost 6 bases and 4 bases respectively, with 9 bases between them.

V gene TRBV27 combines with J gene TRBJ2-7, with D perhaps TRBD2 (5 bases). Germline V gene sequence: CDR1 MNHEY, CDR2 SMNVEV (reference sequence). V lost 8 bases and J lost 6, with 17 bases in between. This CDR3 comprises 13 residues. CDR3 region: CASGRGLASEQYF. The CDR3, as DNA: TGTGCCAGCGGCCGGGGTCTCGCCAGCGAGCAGTACTTC.

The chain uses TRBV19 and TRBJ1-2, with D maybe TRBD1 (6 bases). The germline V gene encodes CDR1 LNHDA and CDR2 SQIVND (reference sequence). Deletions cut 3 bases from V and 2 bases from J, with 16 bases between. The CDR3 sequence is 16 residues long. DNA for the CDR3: TGTGCCAGTAGTATGGGAACAGGGAAGGTCAACTATGGCTACACCTTC. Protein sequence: CASSMGTGKVNYGYTF.

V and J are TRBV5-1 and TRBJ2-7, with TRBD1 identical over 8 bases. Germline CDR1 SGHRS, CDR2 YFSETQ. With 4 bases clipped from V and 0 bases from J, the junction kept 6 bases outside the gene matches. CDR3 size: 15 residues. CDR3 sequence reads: CASSPQGASSYEQYF. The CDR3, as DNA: TGCGCCAGCAGCCCTCAGGGGGCGAGCTCCTACGAGCAGTACTTC.

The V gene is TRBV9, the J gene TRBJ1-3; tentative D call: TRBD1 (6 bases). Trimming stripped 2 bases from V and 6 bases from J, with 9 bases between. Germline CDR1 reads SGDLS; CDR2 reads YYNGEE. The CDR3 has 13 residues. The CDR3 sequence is CASSVGAENTIYF. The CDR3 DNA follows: TGTGCCAGCAGCGTGGGGGCCGAAAACACCATATATTTT. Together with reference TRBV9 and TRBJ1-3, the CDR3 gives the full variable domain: DSGVTQTPKHLITATGQRVTLRCSPRSGDLSVYWYQQSLDQGLQFLIQYYNGEERAKGNILERFSAQQFPDLHSELNLSSLELGDSALYFCASSVGAENTIYFGEGSWLTVV.

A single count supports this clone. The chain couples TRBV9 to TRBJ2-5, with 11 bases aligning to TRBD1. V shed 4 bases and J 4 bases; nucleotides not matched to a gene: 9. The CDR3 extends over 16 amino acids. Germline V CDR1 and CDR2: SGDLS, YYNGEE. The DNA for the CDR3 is TGTGCCAGCAGCATACCCGGGACAGGGGGGAGAGAGACCCAGTACTTC. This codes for CASSIPGTGGRETQYF.

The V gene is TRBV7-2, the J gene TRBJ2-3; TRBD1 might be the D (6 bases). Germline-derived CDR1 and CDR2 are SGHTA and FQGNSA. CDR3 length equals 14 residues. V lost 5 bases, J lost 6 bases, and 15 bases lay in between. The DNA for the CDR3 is TGTGCCAGCAGCCGCGACGAGGGGGTGGATACGCAGTATTTT. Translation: CASSRDEGVDTQYF.

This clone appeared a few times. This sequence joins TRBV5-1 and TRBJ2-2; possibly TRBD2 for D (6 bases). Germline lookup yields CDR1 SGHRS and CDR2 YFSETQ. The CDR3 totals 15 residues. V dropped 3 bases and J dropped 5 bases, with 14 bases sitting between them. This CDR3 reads CASSWNAGGTGELFF. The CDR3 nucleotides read TGCGCCAGCAGCTGGAACGCTGGGGGGACCGGGGAGCTGTTTTTT.

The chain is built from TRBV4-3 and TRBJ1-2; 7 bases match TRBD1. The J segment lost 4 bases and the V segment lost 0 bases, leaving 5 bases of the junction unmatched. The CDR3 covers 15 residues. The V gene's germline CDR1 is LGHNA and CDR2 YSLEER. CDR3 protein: CASSQDEGAGYGYTF. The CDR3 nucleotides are TGCGCCAGCAGCCAAGATGAGGGGGCGGGCTATGGCTACACCTTC.

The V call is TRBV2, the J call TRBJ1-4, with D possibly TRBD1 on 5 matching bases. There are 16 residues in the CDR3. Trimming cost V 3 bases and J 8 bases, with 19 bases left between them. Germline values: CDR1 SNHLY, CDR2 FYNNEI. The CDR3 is CASSDWGGGVKEKLFF. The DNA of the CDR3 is TGTGCCAGCAGTGATTGGGGGGGTGGAGTGAAAGAAAAACTGTTTTTT.

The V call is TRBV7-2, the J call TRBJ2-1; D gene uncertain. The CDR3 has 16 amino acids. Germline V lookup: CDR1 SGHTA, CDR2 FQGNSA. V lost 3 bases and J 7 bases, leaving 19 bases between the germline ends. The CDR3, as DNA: TGTGCCAGCAGCTTTGGGTTAGTAAATGGTCGAAATGAGCAGTTCTTC. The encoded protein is CASSFGLVNGRNEQFF. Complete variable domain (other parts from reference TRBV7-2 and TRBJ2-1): GAGVSQSPSNKVTEKGKDVELRCDPISGHTALYWYRQSLGQGLEFLIYFQGNSAPDKSGLPSDRFSAERTGGSVSTLTIQRTQQEDSAVYLCASSFGLVNGRNEQFFGPGTRLTVL.

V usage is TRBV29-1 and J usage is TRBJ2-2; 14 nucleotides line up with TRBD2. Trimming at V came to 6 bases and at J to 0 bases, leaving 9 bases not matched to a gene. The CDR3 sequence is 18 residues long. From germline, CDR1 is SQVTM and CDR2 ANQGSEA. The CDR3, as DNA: TGCAGCGTGTTCGGAGGGACTAGCGGGGGATCGAACACCGGGGAGCTGTTTTTT. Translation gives CSVFGGTSGGSNTGELFF.

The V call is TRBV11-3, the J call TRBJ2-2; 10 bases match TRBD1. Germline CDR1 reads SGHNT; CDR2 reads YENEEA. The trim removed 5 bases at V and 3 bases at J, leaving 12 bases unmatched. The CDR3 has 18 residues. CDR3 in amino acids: CASSLGRWDRGHTGELFF. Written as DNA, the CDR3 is TGTGCCAGCAGCCTGGGGAGATGGGACAGGGGTCACACCGGGGAGCTGTTTTTT.

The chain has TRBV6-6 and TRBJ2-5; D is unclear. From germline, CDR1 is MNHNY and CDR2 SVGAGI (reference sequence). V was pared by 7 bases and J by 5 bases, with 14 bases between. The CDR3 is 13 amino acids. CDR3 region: CASKSDVGETQYF. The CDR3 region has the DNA TGTGCCAGCAAGTCGGACGTCGGTGAGACCCAGTACTTC.

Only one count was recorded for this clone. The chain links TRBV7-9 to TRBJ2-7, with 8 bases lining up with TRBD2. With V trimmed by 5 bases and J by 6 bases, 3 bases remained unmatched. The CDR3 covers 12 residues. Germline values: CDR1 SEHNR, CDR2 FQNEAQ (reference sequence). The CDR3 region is CASSPRGGEQYF. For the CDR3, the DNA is TGTGCCAGCAGCCCCCGGGGGGGCGAGCAGTACTTC. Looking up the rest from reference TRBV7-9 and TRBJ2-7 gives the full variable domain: DTGVSQNPRHKITKRGQNVTFRCDPISEHNRLYWYRQTLGQGPEFLTYFQNEAQLEKSRLLSDRFSAERPKGSFSTLEIQRTEQGDSAMYLCASSPRGGEQYFGPGTRLTVT.

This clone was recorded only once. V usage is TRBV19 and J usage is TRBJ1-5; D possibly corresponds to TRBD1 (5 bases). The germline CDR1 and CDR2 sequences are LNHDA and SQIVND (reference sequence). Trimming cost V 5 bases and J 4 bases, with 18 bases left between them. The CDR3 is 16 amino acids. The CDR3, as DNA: TGTGCCAGTAGTGCTCGTCCAGGGATACGGAATCAGCCCCAGCATTTT. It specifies CASSARPGIRNQPQHF.